What follows describes a single T cell receptor (beta chain). The antigen remains unidentified. These data are taken from a study of cytomegalovirus exposure and HLA in healthy donors. The CDR3 is made up of 16 amino acids. Looked up from germline, CDR1 is ENHRY and CDR2 is SYGVKD. J was trimmed by 4 bases and V by 6 bases; bases with no gene match: 8. Assay: immunoSEQ multiplex PCR; the TCRdb copy retains only in-frame clones and omits some. The sample includes hundreds of thousands of clones, 87% seen only once; the top ten take 1.5% to 2.5%. Broader study findings: Among TCR beta chains, those listed as cytomegalovirus-associated numbered about 160. Reportedly, diagnosis of cytomegalovirus status by the classifier showed high specificity and sensitivity. A subsequent analysis found that TCR clusters from the first cohort also tended to co-occur in the 110 or so validation repertoires, with around 94% of cluster scores above 0.

The chain links TRBV10-3 to TRBJ2-1; TRBD2 matches 11 bases. Specimen: PBMCs. This TCR came from a woman under 30 in good health and CMV-seropositive. The CDR3 is CAIRLTTSGDYNEQFF. CDR3 coding DNA: TGTGCCATCAGGCTTACGACTAGCGGGGATTACAATGAGCAGTTCTTC.